The 16 T cell receptor beta chains given below trace back to one sample, sequenced in a study of beta chain features in type 1 diabetes. Isolated RNA was reverse transcribed in full, so expressed TCRB transcripts were sequenced. Method: immunoSEQ multiplex PCR; TCRdb's copy keeps in-frame clones and lacks some. Among more than 300,000 clones listed, roughly 8% were seen once. The material sequenced was central memory CD4+ T cells from blood. These receptors were obtained from a woman aged 18-29 years in good health.

This clone was recorded many times. The rearrangement uses TRBV7-9 and TRBJ2-3; no definite D call. Trimming cost V 4 bases and J 0 bases, with 11 bases left between them. CDR1 is SEHNR, CDR2 FQNEAQ, per germline (reference sequence). CDR3 length: 15 amino acids. CDR3 sequence reads: CASSSPQRSTDTQYF. CDR3 coding DNA: TGTGCCAGCAGCTCTCCGCAGCGAAGCACAGATACGCAGTATTTT. Based on the CDR3 plus reference TRBV7-9 and TRBJ2-3, the full variable domain is DTGVSQNPRHKITKRGQNVTFRCDPISEHNRLYWYRQTLGQGPEFLTYFQNEAQLEKSRLLSDRFSAERPKGSFSTLEIQRTEQGDSAMYLCASSSPQRSTDTQYFGPGTRLTVL.

V is TRBV7-2 and J is TRBJ2-3, with 13 bases lining up with TRBD2. With V trimmed by 1 base and J by 5 bases, 0 bases remained unmatched. The germline V gene has CDR1 SGHTA and CDR2 FQGNSA. The CDR3 totals 15 residues. The CDR3 nucleotides read TGTGCCAGCAGCTTAGGGACTAGCGGGAGAGATACGCAGTATTTT. This translates into CASSLGTSGRDTQYF.

This clone has a handful of counts. The CDR3 region has the DNA TGCGCCAGCAGCTTGTACCGGACAGGGGATAATGAGCAGTTCTTC. It translates to CASSLYRTGDNEQFF. J is TRBJ2-1 and V is TRBV5-1; TRBD1 matches 9 bases. Trimming at V came to 1 base and at J to 7 bases, leaving 6 bases not matched to a gene. Germline assignment: CDR1 SGHRS and CDR2 YFSETQ. The CDR3 extends over 15 amino acids.

There are a few counts of this clone. The V call is TRBV4-3, the J call TRBJ1-2, with 9 nucleotides matching TRBD1. The V and J ends lost 0 bases and 7 bases, in that order; junction bases with no gene match: 6. There are 15 residues in the CDR3. Germline V lookup: CDR1 LGHNA, CDR2 YSLEER. The CDR3 region has the DNA TGCGCCAGCAGCCAAGAGGGTACAGGGGGCTCTGGCTACACCTTC. Its translation is CASSQEGTGGSGYTF.

This clone was counted a few times. The chain joins TRBV4-2 to TRBJ1-2; D perhaps matches TRBD1 (5 bases). The V gene lost 0 bases and the J gene lost 7 bases, with 12 bases spanning the gap. Germline CDR1 is LGHNA and CDR2 is YNFKEQ. The CDR3 consists of 14 residues. The CDR3: CASSQDRLGVGYTF. In DNA form, the CDR3 reads TGTGCCAGCAGCCAAGATAGGTTGGGGGTTGGCTACACCTTC.

Relative to its sample, this clone is medium-sized. This chain joins TRBV2 and TRBJ2-4; D call uncertain. V lost 4 bases and J lost 15, with 19 bases in between. Germline CDR1 is SNHLY and CDR2 is FYNNEI. The CDR3 is 13 amino acids. CDR3 bases: TGTGCCAGCAGTGGTACTACGGTAGGATCTCGGTACTTC. Translating it yields CASSGTTVGSRYF.

This clone was seen only a few times. The J gene is TRBJ2-1, the V gene TRBV7-2; TRBD2 aligns across 9 bases. This CDR3 comprises 15 residues. V trimming: 5 bases; J trimming: 9 bases; junction bases outside the gene matches: 11. Germline V gene lookup returns CDR1 SGHTA and CDR2 FQGNSA. CDR3 amino acids: CASSPGRGRASEQFF. CDR3 coding DNA: TGTGCCAGCAGCCCTGGTCGCGGGAGGGCCAGTGAGCAGTTCTTC.

This clone has only a few counts. V is TRBV28 and J is TRBJ2-7, with 10 nucleotides matching TRBD2. V gave up 7 bases and J gave up 4 bases; unmatched junction bases: 10. CDR3 length: 15 residues. In germline, CDR1 is MDHEN, CDR2 SYDVKM. CDR3 amino acids: CASTLWASGSYEQYF. The CDR3 region has the DNA TGTGCCAGCACCCTCTGGGCTAGCGGGAGTTACGAGCAGTACTTC.

The CDR3 region is CASRIGTGVTGELFF. The CDR3 bases are TGTGCCAGCAGGATCGGGACAGGGGTCACCGGGGAGCTGTTTTTT. The chain has TRBV28 and TRBJ2-2, with TRBD1 matching over 10 bases. Germline trimming cut 6 bases from V and 4 bases from J; bases unmatched to any gene: 5. This CDR3 is 15 amino acids long. The germline V gene encodes CDR1 MDHEN and CDR2 SYDVKM.

This clone was counted many times. Written as DNA, the CDR3 is TGTGCCAGCAGCTCCCGAGGGGGGTACACTGAAGCTTTCTTT. This codes for CASSSRGGYTEAFF. The chain recombines TRBV7-2 with TRBJ1-1; D is perhaps TRBD1 (6 bases). This CDR3 has 14 residues. Trimming cost V 4 bases and J 3 bases, with 12 bases left between them. Looked up from germline, CDR1 is SGHTA and CDR2 is FQGNSA.

This clone was detected only a few times. This rearrangement joins TRBV10-3 to TRBJ2-7; TRBD2 aligns across 15 bases. Trimming cost V 4 bases and J 1 base; bases outside gene matches: 2. This CDR3 region has 16 residues. Germline V gene data show CDR1 as ENHRY and CDR2 as SYGVKD. The CDR3 sequence is CAISVGTSGRSYEQYF. The CDR3 nucleotides are TGTGCCATCAGTGTAGGGACTAGCGGGAGGTCCTACGAGCAGTACTTC.

This clone was observed a handful of times. The V call is TRBV7-2, the J call TRBJ1-2; D gene unclear. Trimming took off 10 bases at V and 2 bases at J, with 14 bases between the two ends. From germline, CDR1 is SGHTA and CDR2 FQGNSA. CDR3 length: 13 residues. In nucleotides, the CDR3 is TGTGCCACCTCGACTCTTCTAAACTATGGCTACACCTTC. Its translation is CATSTLLNYGYTF.

This clone showed up just a few times. The CDR3 is CASSHSGMTSWNEQFF. CDR3 DNA: TGTGCCAGCAGCCACTCCGGCATGACTAGTTGGAATGAGCAGTTCTTC. This chain uses TRBV27 with TRBJ2-1; D possibly corresponds to TRBD2 (6 bases). The CDR3 contains 16 residues. Trimming took off 6 bases at V and 7 bases at J, with 22 bases between the two ends. Germline V gene data show CDR1 as MNHEY and CDR2 as SMNVEV (reference sequence).

The table lists this clone with a few counts. This chain joins TRBV10-3 and TRBJ2-1, with TRBD2 as a possible D gene (7 bases). Germline values: CDR1 ENHRY, CDR2 SYGVKD. Trimming took off 4 bases at V and 8 bases at J, with 18 bases between the two ends. The CDR3 consists of 15 residues. The CDR3 region is CAISVKGGRADEQFF. CDR3 sequence (DNA): TGTGCCATCAGTGTGAAGGGGGGGAGGGCCGATGAGCAGTTCTTC.

This clone was seen a handful of times. The chain employs TRBV7-3 and TRBJ2-7; D perhaps matches TRBD2 (7 bases). This CDR3 contains 14 residues. Between the trimmed V and J ends, which lost 5 bases and 11 bases, there was a span of 22 bases. Germline assignment: CDR1 SGHTA and CDR2 FQGTGA. DNA for the CDR3: TGTGCCAGCAGCCCAACCCCGGCGGCGGGGGCGAAGTACTTC. It codes for CASSPTPAAGAKYF. The full variable domain, in which reference TRBV7-3 and TRBJ2-7 provide the parts outside the CDR3, is GAGVSQTPSNKVTEKGKYVELRCDPISGHTALYWYRQSLGQGPEFLIYFQGTGAADDSGLPNDRFFAVRPEGSVSTLKIQRTERGDSAVYLCASSPTPAAGAKYFGPGTRLTVT.

Many counts were recorded for this clone. This chain uses TRBV27 with TRBJ1-5, with D unresolved. Germline V gene data show CDR1 as MNHEY and CDR2 as SMNVEV (reference sequence). Trimming took off 6 bases at V and 10 bases at J, with 16 bases between the two ends. The CDR3 extends over 13 amino acids. The CDR3 DNA sequence: TGTGCCAGCAGCGCAAAGTCTGGCATCCCCCAGCATTTT. Protein: CASSAKSGIPQHF.